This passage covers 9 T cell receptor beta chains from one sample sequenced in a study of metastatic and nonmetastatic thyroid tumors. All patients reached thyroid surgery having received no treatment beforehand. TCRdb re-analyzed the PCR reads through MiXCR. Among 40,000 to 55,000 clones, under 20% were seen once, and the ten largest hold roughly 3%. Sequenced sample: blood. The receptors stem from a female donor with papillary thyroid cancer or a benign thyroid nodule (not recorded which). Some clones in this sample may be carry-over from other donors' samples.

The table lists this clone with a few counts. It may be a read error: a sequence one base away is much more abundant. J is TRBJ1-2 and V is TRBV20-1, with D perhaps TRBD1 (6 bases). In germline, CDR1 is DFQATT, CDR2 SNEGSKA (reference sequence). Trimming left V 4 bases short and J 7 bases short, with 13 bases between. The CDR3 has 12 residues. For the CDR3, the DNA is TGCAGTGCTATCGCCAGGGGCGGTGGCTACACCTTC. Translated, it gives CSAIARGGGYTF.

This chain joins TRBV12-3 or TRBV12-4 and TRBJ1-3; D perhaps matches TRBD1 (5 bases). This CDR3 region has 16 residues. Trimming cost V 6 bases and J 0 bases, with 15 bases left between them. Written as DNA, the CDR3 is TGTGCCAGCAGCTTCAGGGCCCTCTACTCTGGAAACACCATATATTTT. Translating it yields CASSFRALYSGNTIYF.

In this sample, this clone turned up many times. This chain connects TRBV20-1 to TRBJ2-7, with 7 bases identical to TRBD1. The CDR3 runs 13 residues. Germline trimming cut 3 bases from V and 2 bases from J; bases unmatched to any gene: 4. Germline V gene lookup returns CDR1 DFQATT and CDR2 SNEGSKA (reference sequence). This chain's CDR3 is CSARGDSPYEQYF. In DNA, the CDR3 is TGCAGTGCTAGGGGGGACAGCCCCTACGAGCAGTACTTC.

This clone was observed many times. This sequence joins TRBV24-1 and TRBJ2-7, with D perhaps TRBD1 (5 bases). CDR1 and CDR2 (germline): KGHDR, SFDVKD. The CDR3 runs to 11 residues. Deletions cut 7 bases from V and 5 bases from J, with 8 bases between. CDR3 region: CATRGLHEQYF. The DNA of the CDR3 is TGTGCCACCAGGGGGCTACACGAGCAGTACTTC.

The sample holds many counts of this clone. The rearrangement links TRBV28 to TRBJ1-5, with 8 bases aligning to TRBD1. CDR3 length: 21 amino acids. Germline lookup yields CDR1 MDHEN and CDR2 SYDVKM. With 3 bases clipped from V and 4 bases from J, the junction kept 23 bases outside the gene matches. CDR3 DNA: TGTGCCAGCAGTTTCCCTCGTCCGGGACAGGAGAGGCATTTCACAAATCAGCCCCAGCATTTT. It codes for CASSFPRPGQERHFTNQPQHF. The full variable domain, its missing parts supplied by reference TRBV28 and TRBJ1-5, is DVKVTQSSRYLVKRTGEKVFLECVQDMDHENMFWYRQDPGLGLRLIYFSYDVKMKEKGDIPEGYSVSREKKERFSLILESASTNQTSMYLCASSFPRPGQERHFTNQPQHFGDGTRLSIL.

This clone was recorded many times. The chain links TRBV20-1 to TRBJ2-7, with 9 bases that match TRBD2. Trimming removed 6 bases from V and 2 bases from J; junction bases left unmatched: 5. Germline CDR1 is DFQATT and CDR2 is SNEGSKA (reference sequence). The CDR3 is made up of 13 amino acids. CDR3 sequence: CSAATSGTYEQYF. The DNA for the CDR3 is TGCAGTGCAGCGACTAGCGGAACCTACGAGCAGTACTTC.

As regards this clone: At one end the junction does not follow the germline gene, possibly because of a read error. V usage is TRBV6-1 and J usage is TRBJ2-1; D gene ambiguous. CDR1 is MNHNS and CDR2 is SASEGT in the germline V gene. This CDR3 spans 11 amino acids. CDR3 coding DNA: TGTGCCATCACGGTCCACAATGAGCAGTCCTTC. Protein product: CAITVHNEQSF.

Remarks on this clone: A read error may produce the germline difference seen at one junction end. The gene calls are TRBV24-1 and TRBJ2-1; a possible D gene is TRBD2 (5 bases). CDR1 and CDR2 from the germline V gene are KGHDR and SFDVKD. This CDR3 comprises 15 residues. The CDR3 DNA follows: TGTGCCACCAGTGATTTAGCGGCTGCGACGAATGATCAGTTCTTC. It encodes CATSDLAAATNDQFF.

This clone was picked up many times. The CDR3 spells CASSRLGYNEQFF. The DNA of the CDR3 is TGTGCCAGCTCACGGTTGGGCTACAATGAGCAGTTCTTC. The rearrangement joins TRBV19 to TRBJ2-1; the D is unclear. This CDR3 region has 13 residues. Trimming left V 9 bases short and J 3 bases short, with 12 bases between. In germline, CDR1 is LNHDA, CDR2 SQIVND (reference sequence). Looking up the rest from reference TRBV19 and TRBJ2-1 gives the full variable domain: DGGITQSPKYLFRKEGQNVTLSCEQNLNHDAMYWYRQDPGQGLRLIYYSQIVNDFQKGDIAEGYSVSREKKESFPLTVTSAQKNPTAFYLCASSRLGYNEQFFGPGTRLTVL.